This T cell receptor (beta chain) appears in the sequencing data of a study of T cells after yellow fever vaccination. CDR1 SGHNT and CDR2 YYREEE come from the germline V gene (reference sequence). The CDR3 is made up of 13 amino acids. Trimming removed 0 bases at V and 8 bases at J, with 11 bases between. TCRdb processed the 5' RACE reads anew with MiXCR; each CDR3 protein has one entry. The sample contains under 250,000 distinct CDR3 sequences, 6.9% of which appear only once. This clonotype has only a few counts. V gene TRBV5-4 combines with J gene TRBJ1-2; D is unresolved. The clonotype originates from a man aged 30-40 years who received the YFV17D yellow fever vaccine. Sequenced material: CD4+ T cells sorted from PBMCs, taken 15 days after the yellow fever booster vaccination. CDR3 coding DNA: TGTGCCAGCAGCTTGGAGCCAGCAGGAGGCTACACCTTC. This encodes CASSLEPAGGYTF.